The sequence of this T cell receptor (beta chain) was determined in a study of T cell responses to AZD1222 COVID-19 vaccine. Some clones are missing from TCRdb's copy, which holds only in-frame ones; the method was immunoSEQ multiplex PCR. The sample yields under 130,000 clones, about 80% seen once. This clone was seen just once. No antigen is known for it. Notes on the study in general: White British donors predominated, females outnumbered males, and clonal diversity was possibly underestimated.

The specimen comprised peripheral blood, sampled on day 0 of AZD1222 vaccination. The source is an adult in good health.

Here the CDR3 reads CASSYSTEYGYTF. CDR3 DNA: TGTGCCAGCAGTTACTCAACCGAGTATGGCTACACCTTC. This rearrangement joins TRBV6-2 or TRBV6-3 to TRBJ1-2, with unresolved D. The germline V and J ends were trimmed by 0 bases and 5 bases, with 7 bases remaining between them. There are 13 residues in the CDR3. The V gene's germline CDR1 is MNHEY and CDR2 SVGEGT.